These T cell receptor beta chains were read from a single sample in a study of T cell repertoires in cytomegalovirus infection. One entry per CDR3 protein, called by TCRdb with MiXCR from the reads. The top ten hold 15% to 20% of the sample, which has hundreds of thousands of distinct CDR3 sequences, around a third seen once. Antigens of these TCRs are unknown. Sequences were derived from cultured PBMCs, sampled from culture after CMV antigen stimulation. The receptors were gathered from a human donor in good health (CMV status not recorded). Some clones in this sample may be carry-over from other donors' samples. CDR3s include the opening cysteine and the closing phenylalanine or tryptophan. The D gene is left open where the match is weak. Clone size, where shown, is once, few, many, or a class for clones that have expanded.

d_call clone_size j_call v_call cdr3_nt cdr3_aa
NA few TRBJ1-1 TRBV6-1 TGTGCCAGCTGGCGGTTGAACACTGAAGCTTTCTTT CASWRLNTEAFF
TRBD1 NA TRBJ2-2 TRBV4-1 TGCGCCAGCAGCCAAGTCACAGGGGTAATGAACACCGGGGAGCTGTTTTTT CASSQVTGVMNTGELFF
TRBD1 few TRBJ2-1 TRBV5-4 TGTGCCAGCAGCGGGCAGGGGGCCTATGGGGAGTTCTTC CASSGQGAYGEFF
NA NA TRBJ1-3 TRBV12-3/TRBV12-4 TGTGCCAGCAGTTTTGTCGGACTCTCTGGAAACACCATATATTTT CASSFVGLSGNTIYF
NA NA TRBJ1-1 TRBV7-9 TGTGCCAGCACCGGCAGAAACACTGAAGCTTTCTTT CASTGRNTEAFF
TRBD1 NA TRBJ1-2 TRBV27 TGTGCCAGCAGTTTAACGGCAGGGGGCCGAAGTGGCTACACCTTC CASSLTAGGRSGYTF
NA NA TRBJ1-1 TRBV6-6 TGTGCCAGCAGTTACTATGTCGGCAGAGTAAACACTGAAGCTTTCTTT CASSYYVGRVNTEAFF
NA NA TRBJ1-4 TRBV4-3 TGCGCCAGCAGCCAATCCAGGGGTGAAAAACTGTTTTTT CASSQSRGEKLFF
NA NA TRBJ2-3 TRBV6-1 TGTGCCAGCAGTGAACTATTTGCGGCCACAGATACGCAGTATTTT CASSELFAATDTQYF
NA few TRBJ2-6 TRBV2 TGTGCCAGCAGACTGGCATCCGGGGCCAACGTCCTGACTTTC CASRLASGANVLTF
NA NA TRBJ2-5 TRBV6-5 TGTGCCAGCAGTTACTCGATTGTCCAAGAGACCCAGTACTTC CASSYSIVQETQYF
NA NA TRBJ2-1 TRBV20-1 TGCAGTGCTCTTACCACGCTGAGTGACTCCTACAATGAGCAGTTCTTC CSALTTLSDSYNEQFF
NA NA TRBJ1-1 TRBV7-2 TGTGCCAGCAGCTTAGGGGGCAGCCTCGGCGCTTTCTTT CASSLGGSLGAFF
NA few TRBJ1-1 TRBV13 TGTGCCAGCAGCTTAGGAGGATCCAAGGCTTTCTTT CASSLGGSKAFF